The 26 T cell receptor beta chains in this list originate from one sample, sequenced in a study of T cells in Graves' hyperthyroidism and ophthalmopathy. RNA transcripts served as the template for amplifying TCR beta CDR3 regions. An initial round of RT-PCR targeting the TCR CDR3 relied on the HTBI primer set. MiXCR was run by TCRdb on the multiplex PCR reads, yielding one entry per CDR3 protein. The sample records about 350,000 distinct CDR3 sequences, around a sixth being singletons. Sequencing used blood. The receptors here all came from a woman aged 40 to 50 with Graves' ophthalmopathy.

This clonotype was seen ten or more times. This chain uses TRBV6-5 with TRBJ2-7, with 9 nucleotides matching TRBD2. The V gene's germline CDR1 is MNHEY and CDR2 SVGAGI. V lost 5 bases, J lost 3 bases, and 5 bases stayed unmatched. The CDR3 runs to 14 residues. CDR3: CASSPGTSNYEQYF. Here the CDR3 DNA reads TGTGCCAGCAGTCCCGGGACTAGCAACTACGAGCAGTACTTC.

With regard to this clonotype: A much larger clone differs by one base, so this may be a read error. CDR3 region: CASNAGGLSTGELFF. The CDR3 region has the DNA TGTGCCAGTAATGCAGGGGGCCTAAGCACCGGGGAGCTGTTTTTT. The chain recombines TRBV19 with TRBJ2-2, with 8 bases lining up with TRBD1. CDR3 length: 15 amino acids. V gave up 7 bases and J gave up 4 bases; unmatched junction bases: 8. CDR1 is LNHDA, CDR2 SQIVND, per germline (reference sequence).

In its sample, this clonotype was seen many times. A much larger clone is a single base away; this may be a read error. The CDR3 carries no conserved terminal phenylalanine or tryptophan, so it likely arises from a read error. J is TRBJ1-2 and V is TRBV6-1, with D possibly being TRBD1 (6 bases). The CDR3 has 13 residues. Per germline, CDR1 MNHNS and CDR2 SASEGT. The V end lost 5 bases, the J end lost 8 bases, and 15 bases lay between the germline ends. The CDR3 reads CASSPTGRTGYTL. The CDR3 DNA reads TGTGCCAGCAGTCCCACAGGGCGGACGGGCTACACCCTC.

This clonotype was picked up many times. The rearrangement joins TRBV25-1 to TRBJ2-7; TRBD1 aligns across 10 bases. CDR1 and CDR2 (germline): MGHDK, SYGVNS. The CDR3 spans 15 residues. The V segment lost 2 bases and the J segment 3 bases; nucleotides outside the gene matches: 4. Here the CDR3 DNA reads TGTGCCAGCAGTGAACCCGGGACAGGGGTCTACGAGCAGTACTTC. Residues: CASSEPGTGVYEQYF.

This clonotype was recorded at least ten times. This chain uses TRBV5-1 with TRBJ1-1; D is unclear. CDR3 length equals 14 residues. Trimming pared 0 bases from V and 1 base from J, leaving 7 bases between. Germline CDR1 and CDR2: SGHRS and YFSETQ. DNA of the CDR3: TGCGCCAGCAGCTTGGAAGCGAAGAACACTGAAGCTTTCTTT. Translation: CASSLEAKNTEAFF. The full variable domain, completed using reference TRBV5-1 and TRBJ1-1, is KAGVTQTPRYLIKTRGQQVTLSCSPISGHRSVSWYQQTPGQGLQFLFEYFSETQRNKGNFPGRFSGRQFSNSRSEMNVSTLELGDSALYLCASSLEAKNTEAFFGQGTRLTVV.

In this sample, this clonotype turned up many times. In DNA, the CDR3 is TGTGCCAGCGGCAGGGGTGCCCAAGAGACCCAGTACTTC. Its translation is CASGRGAQETQYF. The chain recombines TRBV11-2 with TRBJ2-5, with D perhaps TRBD1 (6 bases). Trimming cost V 8 bases and J 1 base, with 11 bases left between them. This CDR3 is 13 amino acids long. Germline loops: CDR1 SGHAT, CDR2 FQNNGV. The entire variable domain, with the rest obtained from reference TRBV11-2 and TRBJ2-5, is as follows: EAGVAQSPRYKIIEKRQSVAFWCNPISGHATLYWYQQILGQGPKLLIQFQNNGVVDDSQLPKDRFSAERLKGVDSTLKIQPAKLEDSAVYLCASGRGAQETQYFGPGTRLLVL.

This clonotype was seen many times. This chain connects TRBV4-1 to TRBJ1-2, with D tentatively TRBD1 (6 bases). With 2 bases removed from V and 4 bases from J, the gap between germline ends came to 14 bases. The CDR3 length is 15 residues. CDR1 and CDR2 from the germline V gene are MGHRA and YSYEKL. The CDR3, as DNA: TGCGCCAGCAGCCAATCCATGGGGGCCCCCTATGGCTACACCTTC. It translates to CASSQSMGAPYGYTF.

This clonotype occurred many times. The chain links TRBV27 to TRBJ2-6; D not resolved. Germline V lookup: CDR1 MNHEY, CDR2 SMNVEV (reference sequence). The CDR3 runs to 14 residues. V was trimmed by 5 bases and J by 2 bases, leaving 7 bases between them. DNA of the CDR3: TGTGCCAGCAGTCCCCCGCCTGGGGCCAACGTCCTGACTTTC. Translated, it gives CASSPPPGANVLTF.

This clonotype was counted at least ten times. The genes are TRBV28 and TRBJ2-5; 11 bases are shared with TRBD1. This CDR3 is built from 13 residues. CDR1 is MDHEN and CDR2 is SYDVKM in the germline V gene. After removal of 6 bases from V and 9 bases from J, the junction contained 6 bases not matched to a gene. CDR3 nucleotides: TGTGCCAGCAGCACCCGGACAGGGGGCTCCCAGTACTTC. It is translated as CASSTRTGGSQYF.

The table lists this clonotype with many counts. CDR3 amino acids: CATSPGSGSYEQYF. In DNA form, the CDR3 reads TGTGCCACGTCCCCTGGTTCGGGGTCCTACGAGCAGTACTTC. The rearrangement joins TRBV6-5 to TRBJ2-7; TRBD2 is a possible D gene (5 bases). Germline-derived CDR1 and CDR2 are MNHEY and SVGAGI. V was shortened by 10 bases and J by 1 base, with 17 bases between the two germline ends. CDR3 length: 14 amino acids.

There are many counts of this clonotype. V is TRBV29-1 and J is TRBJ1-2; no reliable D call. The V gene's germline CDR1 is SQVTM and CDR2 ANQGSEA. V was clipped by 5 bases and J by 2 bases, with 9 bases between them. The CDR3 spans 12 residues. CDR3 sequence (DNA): TGCAGCGTTCATTCCTTGAACTATGGCTACACCTTC. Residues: CSVHSLNYGYTF.

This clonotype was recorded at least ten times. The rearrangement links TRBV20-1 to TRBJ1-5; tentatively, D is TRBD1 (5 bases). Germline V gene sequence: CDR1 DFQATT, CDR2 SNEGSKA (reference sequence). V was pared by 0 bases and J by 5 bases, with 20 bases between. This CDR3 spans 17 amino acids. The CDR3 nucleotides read TGCAGTGCTAGAGATAAATCCTACCGGGACCGGTATCAGCCCCAGCATTTT. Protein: CSARDKSYRDRYQPQHF.

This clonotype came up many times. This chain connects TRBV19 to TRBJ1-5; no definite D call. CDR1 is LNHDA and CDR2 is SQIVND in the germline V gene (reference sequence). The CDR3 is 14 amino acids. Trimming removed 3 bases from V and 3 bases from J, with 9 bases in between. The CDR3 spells CASSIGRHNQPQHF. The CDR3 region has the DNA TGTGCCAGTAGTATCGGCAGGCACAATCAGCCCCAGCATTTT.

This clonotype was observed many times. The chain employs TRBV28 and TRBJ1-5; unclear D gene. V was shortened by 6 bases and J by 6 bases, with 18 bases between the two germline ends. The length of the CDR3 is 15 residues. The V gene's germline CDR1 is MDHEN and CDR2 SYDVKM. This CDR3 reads CASSPRWFRGQPQHF. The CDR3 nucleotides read TGTGCCAGCAGCCCCAGGTGGTTCCGCGGTCAGCCCCAGCATTTT.

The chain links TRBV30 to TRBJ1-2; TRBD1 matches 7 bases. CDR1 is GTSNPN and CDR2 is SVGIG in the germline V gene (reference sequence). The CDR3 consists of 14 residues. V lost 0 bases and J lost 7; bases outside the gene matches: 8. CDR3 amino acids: CAWSVGGGLSGYTF. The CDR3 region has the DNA TGTGCCTGGAGTGTAGGAGGGGGCTTAAGTGGCTACACCTTC. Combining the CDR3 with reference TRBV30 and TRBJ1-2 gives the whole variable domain SQTIHQWPATLVQPVGSPLSLECTVEGTSNPNLYWYRQAAGRGLQLLFYSVGIGQISSEVPQNLSASRPQDRQFILSSKKLLLSDSGFYLCAWSVGGGLSGYTFGSGTRLTVV.

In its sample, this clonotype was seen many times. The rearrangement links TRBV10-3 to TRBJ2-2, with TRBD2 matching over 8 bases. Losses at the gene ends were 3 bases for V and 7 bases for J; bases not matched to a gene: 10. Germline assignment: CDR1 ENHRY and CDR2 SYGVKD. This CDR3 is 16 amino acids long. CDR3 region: CAISDLREARGGELFF. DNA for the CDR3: TGTGCCATCAGTGATTTGCGGGAGGCCAGGGGCGGGGAGCTGTTTTTT.

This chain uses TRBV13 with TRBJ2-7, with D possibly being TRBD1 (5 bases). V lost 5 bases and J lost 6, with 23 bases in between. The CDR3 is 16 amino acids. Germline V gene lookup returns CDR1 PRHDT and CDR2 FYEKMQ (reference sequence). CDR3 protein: CASSPSSFGASSEQYF. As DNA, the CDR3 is TGTGCCAGCAGCCCCTCCTCGTTTGGGGCAAGTAGCGAGCAGTACTTC.

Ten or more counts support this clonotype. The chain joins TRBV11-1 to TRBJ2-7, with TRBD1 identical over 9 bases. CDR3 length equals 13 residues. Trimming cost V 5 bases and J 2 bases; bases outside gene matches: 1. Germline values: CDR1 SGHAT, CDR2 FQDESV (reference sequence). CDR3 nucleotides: TGTGCCAGCAGCGACAGGGGGGCCTACGAGCAGTACTTC. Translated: CASSDRGAYEQYF.

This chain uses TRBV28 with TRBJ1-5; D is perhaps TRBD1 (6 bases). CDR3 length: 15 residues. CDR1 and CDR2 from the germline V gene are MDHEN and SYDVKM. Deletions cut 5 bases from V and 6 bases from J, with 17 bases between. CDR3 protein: CASSKQGRATQPQHF. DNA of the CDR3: TGTGCCAGCAGTAAACAGGGAAGAGCGACTCAGCCCCAGCATTTT.

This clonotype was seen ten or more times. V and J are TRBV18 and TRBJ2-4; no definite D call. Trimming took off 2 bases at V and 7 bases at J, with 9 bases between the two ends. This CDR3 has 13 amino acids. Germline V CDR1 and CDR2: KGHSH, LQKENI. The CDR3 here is CASSPGKVNIQYF. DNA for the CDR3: TGTGCCAGCTCACCAGGGAAGGTGAACATTCAGTACTTC.

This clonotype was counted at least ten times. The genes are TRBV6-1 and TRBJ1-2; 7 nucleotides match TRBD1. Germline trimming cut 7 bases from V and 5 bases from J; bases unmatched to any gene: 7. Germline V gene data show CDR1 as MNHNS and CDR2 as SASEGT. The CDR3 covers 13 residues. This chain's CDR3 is CASKPGQLYGYTF. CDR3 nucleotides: TGTGCCAGCAAACCGGGACAGCTTTATGGCTACACCTTC.

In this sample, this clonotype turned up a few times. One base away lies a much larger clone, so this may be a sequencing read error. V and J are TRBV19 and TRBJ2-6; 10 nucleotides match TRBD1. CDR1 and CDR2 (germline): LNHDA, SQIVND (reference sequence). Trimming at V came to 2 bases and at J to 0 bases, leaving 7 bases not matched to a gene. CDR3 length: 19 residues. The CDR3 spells CASSIRRTGGSSGANVLTF. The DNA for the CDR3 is TGTGCCAGTAGTATACGCCGGACAGGGGGAAGCTCTGGGGCCAACGTCCTGACTTTC.

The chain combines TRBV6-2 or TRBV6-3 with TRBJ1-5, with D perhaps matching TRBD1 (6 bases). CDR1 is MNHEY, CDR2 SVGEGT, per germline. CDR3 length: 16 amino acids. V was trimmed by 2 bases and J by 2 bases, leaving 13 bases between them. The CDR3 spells CASSYIPSGGNQPQHF. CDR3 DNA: TGTGCCAGCAGTTACATCCCCTCAGGGGGCAATCAGCCCCAGCATTTT.

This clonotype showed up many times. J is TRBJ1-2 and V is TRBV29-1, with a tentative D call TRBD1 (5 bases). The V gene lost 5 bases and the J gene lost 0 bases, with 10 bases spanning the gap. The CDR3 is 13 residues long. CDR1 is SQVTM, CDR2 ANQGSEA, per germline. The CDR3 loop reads CSVRGEANYGYTF. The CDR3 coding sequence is TGCAGCGTTAGGGGCGAAGCTAACTATGGCTACACCTTC.

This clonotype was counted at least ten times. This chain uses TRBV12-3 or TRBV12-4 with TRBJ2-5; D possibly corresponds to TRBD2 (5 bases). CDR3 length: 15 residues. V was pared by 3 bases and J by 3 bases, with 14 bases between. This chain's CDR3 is CASSFEVAGEETQYF. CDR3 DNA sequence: TGTGCCAGCAGTTTCGAAGTTGCGGGTGAAGAGACCCAGTACTTC.

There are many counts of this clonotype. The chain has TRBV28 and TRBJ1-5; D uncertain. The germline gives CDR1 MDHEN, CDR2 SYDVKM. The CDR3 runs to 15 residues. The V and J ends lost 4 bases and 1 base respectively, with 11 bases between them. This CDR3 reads CASSYGGYSNQPQHF. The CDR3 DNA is TGTGCCAGCAGTTACGGTGGGTACAGCAATCAGCCCCAGCATTTT.